This entry concerns a single T cell receptor beta chain. Noted time point: sample taken at primary tumor resection. Tumor, nontumor lung or frozen PBMC supplied whole RNA that was sequenced unsorted. The data are from a study of spatial heterogeneity in lung cancer. TCRdb reprocessed the 5' RACE reads with MiXCR, giving one entry per CDR3 protein. This table holds roughly 100,000 distinct CDR3 sequences, approximately 8.5% found once. CDR1 and CDR2 from the germline V gene are MNHNY and SVGAGI (reference sequence). V lost 5 bases and J lost 6, with 16 bases in between. The length of the CDR3 is 15 residues.

This TCR came from a male donor with early-stage non-small cell lung cancer. The source material was PBMCs, sampled at surgery. The chain is built from TRBV6-6 and TRBJ2-2; D may be TRBD2 (6 bases). The CDR3 sequence is CASSPSSPGAGELFF. DNA for the CDR3: TGTGCCAGCAGTCCGAGCTCTCCGGGAGCCGGGGAGCTGTTTTTT.